What follows describes a single T cell receptor (beta chain). The antigen remains unidentified. The data stem from a study of T-cell reconstitution after alpha-beta-depleted transplantation in children. Study conclusions and caveats: Reportedly, roughly two months post-transplant, alpha-beta T cells arose from several hundred expanded graft clones. Some patients showed high day-60 TCRbeta diversity, which derived from surviving recipient T cells and thymic progenitors.

CDR3 length: 14 amino acids. Germline trimming cut 6 bases from V and 1 base from J; bases unmatched to any gene: 3. Germline assignment: CDR1 LNHNV and CDR2 YYDKDF (reference sequence). TCRbeta library preparation incorporated unique molecular identifiers. Using its own MiXCR run on the PCR reads, TCRdb lists one record per CDR3 protein. Altogether 300,000 to 350,000 distinct CDR3 sequences are present, roughly 25% being singletons, with the ten largest covering 11%. The V and J genes are TRBV15 and TRBJ2-7, with TRBD2 matching over 10 bases. The origin of this receptor is a male patient between 10 and 17 years old who had a stem cell transplant for acute lymphoblastic leukemia, so the T cells may come from the graft donor. Here the sequenced sample was PBMCs, mostly from graft donor cells, taken 180 days after TCRalphabeta/CD19-depleted stem cell transplant. DNA for the CDR3: TGTGCCACCAGGGCACTAGCGGGATCCTACGAGCAGTACTTC. This translates into CATRALAGSYEQYF.